This T cell receptor beta chain was observed in a study of T cells in Graves' hyperthyroidism and ophthalmopathy. In its sample, this clonotype was seen many times. Amplified TCR beta CDR3 regions came from RNA transcripts. HTBI primers were the set used in a first-round RT-PCR of the TCR CDR3. TCRdb analysed the multiplex PCR reads with MiXCR anew, one entry per CDR3 protein. The sample carries roughly 750,000 distinct CDR3 sequences, about a sixth recorded once. Germline CDR1 and CDR2: SNHLY and FYNNEI. This CDR3 contains 14 residues. Trimming shortened V by 1 base and J by 0 bases, and 5 bases separated the two germline ends.

The sequence was obtained from a man younger than 30 with Graves' hyperthyroidism. Sequences were obtained from blood. This chain links TRBV2 with TRBJ2-3; D uncertain. CDR3 nucleotide sequence: TGTGCCAGCAGTGAAGGTTCAAGCACAGATACGCAGTATTTT. Protein sequence: CASSEGSSTDTQYF.